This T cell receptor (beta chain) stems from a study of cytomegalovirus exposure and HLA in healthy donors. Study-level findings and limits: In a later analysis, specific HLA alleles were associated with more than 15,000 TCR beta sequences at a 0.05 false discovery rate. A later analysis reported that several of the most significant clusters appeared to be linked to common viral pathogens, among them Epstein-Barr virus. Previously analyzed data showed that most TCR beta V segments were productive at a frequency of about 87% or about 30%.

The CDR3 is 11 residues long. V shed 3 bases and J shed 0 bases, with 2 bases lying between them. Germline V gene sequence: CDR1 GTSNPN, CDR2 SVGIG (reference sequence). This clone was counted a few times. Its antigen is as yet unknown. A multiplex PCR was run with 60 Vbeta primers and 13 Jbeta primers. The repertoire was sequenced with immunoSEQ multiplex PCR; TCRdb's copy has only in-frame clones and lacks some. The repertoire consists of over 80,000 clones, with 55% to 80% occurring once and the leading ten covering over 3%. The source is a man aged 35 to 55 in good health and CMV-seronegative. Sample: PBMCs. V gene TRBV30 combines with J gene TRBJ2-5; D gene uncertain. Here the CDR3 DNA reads TGTGCCTGGAGCAACCAAGAGACCCAGTACTTC. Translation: CAWSNQETQYF.